This T cell receptor (beta chain) was retrieved from a study of T-cell memory formation after mild COVID-19. General observations from the study: Clones that contracted from day 15 to 85 had balanced CD4/CD8; later expanders were CD4+ biased.

To note about this clonotype: The antigen is undetermined.

Barcoded TCR alpha and TCR beta cDNA libraries with UMIs came from 5'RACE using constant-segment primers. TCRdb recomputed calls from the 5' RACE reads with MiXCR, one row per CDR3 protein. The sample lists tens of thousands of distinct CDR3 sequences; 16% were seen once. The clonotype originates from an adult woman who had mild COVID-19 (a few samples of this study predate the infection). Cell type and time point are not known. Input material: PBMCs or a T cell subset sorted from them (not recorded which).

The CDR3 DNA follows: TGCGCCAGCAGCCTTGGGACAGGGGTTACAGATACGCAGTATTTT. Protein: CASSLGTGVTDTQYF. V and J are TRBV4-3 and TRBJ2-3, with 10 bases aligning to TRBD1. Germline V gene lookup returns CDR1 LGHNA and CDR2 YSLEER. This CDR3 comprises 15 residues. V shed 4 bases and J 3 bases; nucleotides not matched to a gene: 4.